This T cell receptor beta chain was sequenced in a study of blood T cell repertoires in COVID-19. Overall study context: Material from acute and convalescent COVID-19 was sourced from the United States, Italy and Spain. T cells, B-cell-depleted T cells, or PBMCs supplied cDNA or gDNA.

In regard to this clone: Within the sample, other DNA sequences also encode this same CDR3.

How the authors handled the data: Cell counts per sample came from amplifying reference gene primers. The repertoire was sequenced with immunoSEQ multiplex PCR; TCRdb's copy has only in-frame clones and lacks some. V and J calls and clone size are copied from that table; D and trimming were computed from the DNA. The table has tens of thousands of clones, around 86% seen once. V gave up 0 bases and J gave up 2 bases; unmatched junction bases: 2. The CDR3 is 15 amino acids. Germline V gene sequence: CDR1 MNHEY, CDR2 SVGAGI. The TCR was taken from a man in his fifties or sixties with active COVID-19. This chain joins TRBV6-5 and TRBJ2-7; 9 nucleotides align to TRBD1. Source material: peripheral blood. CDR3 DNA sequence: TGTGCCAGCAGTTACTCCGGGACAGGGACCTACGAGCAGTACTTC. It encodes CASSYSGTGTYEQYF.